The clone carrying this TCR beta chain has just a few counts. Its target is unknown. Per the germline V gene, CDR1 is MDHEN and CDR2 is SYDVKM. The ends were cut back, 6 bases at V and 8 bases at J, with 11 bases in the middle. The CDR3 loop spans 13 amino acids. Unique molecular identifiers tagged individual cDNA molecules. Using its own MiXCR run on the 5' RACE reads, TCRdb lists one record per CDR3 protein. The data contain 100,000 or so distinct CDR3 sequences, 10% to 15% of them singletons. The data stem from a study of early T cells in non-severe SARS-CoV-2 infection. For the study at large: Sequenced bulk RNA came from whole blood that was unsorted, and chains were unpaired.

Findings and caveats of the study: Private and CD4 specificities were missed by VDJdb matching, which favored anti-spike CD8 responses.

This clonotype was sampled from an adult who was a healthcare worker with PCR-confirmed SARS-CoV-2 infection or an uninfected control (not recorded which). The sample comprised whole blood. V usage is TRBV28 and J usage is TRBJ1-6; D gene uncertain. The CDR3 sequence is CASRGRVDSPLHF. DNA of the CDR3: TGTGCCAGCAGGGGCCGGGTGGATTCACCCCTCCACTTT.